The entry below describes one T cell receptor (beta chain). The data were obtained in a study of blood T cell repertoires in COVID-19. The data were produced by immunoSEQ multiplex PCR, yet TCRdb's version contains in-frame clones alone and is incomplete. The data show about 26,000 clones, roughly 80% seen once. The TCR sequence derives from a man between 50 and 59 years old with active or convalescent COVID-19. Sequenced: peripheral blood.

The CDR3 sequence is CASSTRLTDTQYF. The CDR3 DNA is TGTGCCAGCAGTACTAGGCTCACAGATACGCAGTATTTT. V usage is TRBV6-5 and J usage is TRBJ2-3, with TRBD2 as a possible D gene (5 bases). Trimming cost V 5 bases and J 2 bases, with 8 bases left between them. The germline gives CDR1 MNHEY, CDR2 SVGAGI. The CDR3 has 13 residues.